One sample yielded the 9 T cell receptor beta chains listed below, sequenced in a study of T cells in Graves' hyperthyroidism and ophthalmopathy. It was RNA transcripts that yielded the amplified TCR beta CDR3 regions. In the first-round RT-PCR of the TCR CDR3, the HTBI primer set was used. A single record per CDR3 protein comes from TCRdb applying MiXCR to the multiplex PCR reads. The sample carries under 200,000 distinct CDR3 sequences, 9.4% recorded once. The sequencing sample was made of blood. The receptor set was obtained from a young woman with Graves' hyperthyroidism that later progressed to Graves' ophthalmopathy.

This clonotype was counted ten times or more. The V call is TRBV29-1, the J call TRBJ1-3; unclear D gene. The CDR3 has 15 amino acids. Germline V gene lookup returns CDR1 SQVTM and CDR2 ANQGSEA. V was trimmed by 0 bases and J by 1 base, leaving 10 bases between them. The CDR3 protein is CSVEDRSGSGNTIYF. CDR3 in DNA: TGCAGCGTTGAAGATAGATCCGGGTCTGGAAACACCATATATTTT.

This clonotype was seen ten or more times. This sequence joins TRBV7-9 and TRBJ2-3; TRBD2 aligns across 13 bases. V shed 6 bases and J 2 bases; nucleotides not matched to a gene: 14. Germline V CDR1 and CDR2: SEHNR, FQNEAQ (reference sequence). This CDR3 is 19 amino acids long. CDR3 residues: CASSRLAGGTHTHTDTQYF. CDR3 bases: TGTGCCAGCAGTAGACTAGCGGGAGGCACACACACACACACAGATACGCAGTATTTT.

This clonotype showed up many times. The chain recombines TRBV3-1 with TRBJ2-7, with D unresolved. The CDR3 runs to 11 residues. V was pared by 1 base and J by 6 bases, with 4 bases between. Looked up from germline, CDR1 is LGHDT and CDR2 is YNNKEL (reference sequence). The CDR3 loop reads CASSQAGEQYF. The CDR3 coding sequence is TGTGCCAGCAGCCAAGCAGGCGAGCAGTACTTC.

In its sample, this clonotype was seen many times. The gene calls are TRBV10-3 and TRBJ2-1; D remains ambiguous. Trimming left V 7 bases short and J 7 bases short, with 17 bases between. Germline-derived CDR1 and CDR2 are ENHRY and SYGVKD. This CDR3 has 14 amino acids. The CDR3 DNA follows: TGTGCCATCAACGAAGGCGGTTTTCGAAATGAGCAGTTCTTC. Protein sequence: CAINEGGFRNEQFF.

This clonotype has more than one count but fewer than ten. J is TRBJ2-7 and V is TRBV5-6; D possibly corresponds to TRBD2 (5 bases). Germline V lookup: CDR1 SGHDT, CDR2 YYEEEE. This CDR3 is built from 14 residues. With 4 bases removed from V and 2 bases from J, the gap between germline ends came to 13 bases. CDR3 nucleotide sequence: TGTGCCAGCAGCCAAGGAGGTAGCACCTACGAGCAGTACTTC. Its translation: CASSQGGSTYEQYF.

This clonotype came up many times. The chain joins TRBV12-3 or TRBV12-4 to TRBJ1-4; D possibly corresponds to TRBD1 (5 bases). This CDR3 is 14 amino acids long. With 7 bases removed from V and 7 bases from J, the gap between germline ends came to 16 bases. Here the CDR3 reads CASTLGGGGEKLFF. As DNA, the CDR3 is TGTGCCAGCACCCTCGGGGGTGGGGGTGAAAAACTGTTTTTT.

This clonotype was picked up many times. This chain links TRBV7-9 with TRBJ2-2; D gene uncertain. The CDR3 runs 16 residues. V lost 1 base to trimming and J lost 1 base, with 10 bases between them. Per the germline V gene, CDR1 is SEHNR and CDR2 is FQNEAQ (reference sequence). The CDR3 DNA follows: TGTGCCAGCAGCTTAGGTGTCCCAGTGAACACCGGGGAGCTGTTTTTT. This translates into CASSLGVPVNTGELFF.

This clonotype was counted between two and nine times. The J gene is TRBJ1-4, the V gene TRBV20-1; tentatively, D is TRBD1 (5 bases). In germline, CDR1 is DFQATT, CDR2 SNEGSKA (reference sequence). Between the trimmed V and J ends, which lost 0 bases and 4 bases, there was a span of 9 bases. This CDR3 region has 14 residues. CDR3: CSARDGGVNEKLFF. CDR3 DNA: TGCAGTGCTAGAGATGGAGGGGTTAATGAAAAACTGTTTTTT.

Many counts were recorded for this clonotype. V is TRBV14 and J is TRBJ2-7; no clear D gene. CDR3 size: 15 residues. Germline CDR1 reads SGHDN; CDR2 reads FVKESK. V lost 1 base and J 2 bases, leaving 12 bases between the germline ends. This chain's CDR3 is CASSQGVAMTYEQYF. The CDR3 region has the DNA TGTGCCAGCAGCCAAGGTGTTGCCATGACCTACGAGCAGTACTTC.